This T cell receptor (beta chain) was identified in a study of blood T cell repertoires in COVID-19. Germline CDR1 is GTSNPN and CDR2 is SVGIG (reference sequence). The CDR3 extends over 17 amino acids. The germline V and J ends were trimmed by 2 bases and 5 bases, with 22 bases remaining between them. Per the authors' pipeline: Cell counts per sample came from amplifying reference gene primers. Sequencing was performed with immunoSEQ multiplex PCR; in TCRdb, only in-frame clones are kept and a portion is missing. Clonal size and the V and J genes are those of that table, whereas D and trimming came from the DNA. The data hold under 85,000 clones, with 82% observed a single time.

V is TRBV30 and J is TRBJ1-3, with TRBD1 as a possible D gene (5 bases). Sequenced sample: peripheral blood. The origin of this receptor is a human donor in a cohort sampled during active COVID-19. The CDR3 DNA reads TGTGCCTGGAGTTCTTCCCCAGGGCGCCAACTTAGAAACACCATATATTTT. Translated: CAWSSSPGRQLRNTIYF.